These 26 T cell receptor beta chains originate from one sample sequenced in a study of blood T cell repertoires in COVID-19. Generated by immunoSEQ multiplex PCR, the TCRdb table keeps only in-frame clones and is missing some. This sample carries around 140,000 clones, roughly 88% of them seen once, and the ten largest clones take around 1.7%. The sample taken for sequencing was peripheral blood. These receptors were taken from a woman aged 50 to 60 with acute or convalescent COVID-19.

The rearrangement uses TRBV11-2 and TRBJ2-2, with TRBD2 matching 8 bases. Germline V gene lookup returns CDR1 SGHAT and CDR2 FQNNGV. This CDR3 contains 18 residues. Trimming at V came to 3 bases and at J to 5 bases, leaving 14 bases not matched to a gene. CDR3 DNA: TGTGCCAGCAGCTTTGGAGACTTAAGCGGGAGAAGAACCGGGGAGCTGTTTTTT. This sequence encodes CASSFGDLSGRRTGELFF.

The gene calls are TRBV11-2 and TRBJ1-2, with TRBD1 matching 10 bases. V dropped 3 bases and J dropped 5; count of bases not matched to a gene: 9. Germline CDR1 and CDR2: SGHAT and FQNNGV. The CDR3 runs 16 residues. As DNA, the CDR3 is TGTGCCAGCAGCTTCGGACAGGGGGGCCGGGGATATGGCTACACCTTC. This sequence encodes CASSFGQGGRGYGYTF.

This chain joins TRBV5-1 and TRBJ1-6; 9 nucleotides line up with TRBD1. This CDR3 region has 14 residues. After removal of 4 bases from V and 5 bases from J, the junction contained 1 base not matched to a gene. Germline V gene sequence: CDR1 SGHRS, CDR2 YFSETQ. The CDR3 DNA is TGCGCCAGCAGCGGGACAGGGAATAATTCACCCCTCCACTTT. This translates into CASSGTGNNSPLHF.

The chain carries TRBV6-1 and TRBJ1-2, with D maybe TRBD1 (5 bases). V was cut by 3 bases and J by 0 bases, with 5 bases left in between. This CDR3 is 13 amino acids long. The germline V gene has CDR1 MNHNS and CDR2 SASEGT. CDR3 amino acids: CASSETANYGYTF. DNA for the CDR3: TGTGCCAGCAGTGAGACAGCTAACTATGGCTACACCTTC.

The chain employs TRBV29-1 and TRBJ1-5, with D unresolved. The germline V and J ends were trimmed by 4 bases and 1 base, with 8 bases remaining between them. In germline, CDR1 is SQVTM, CDR2 ANQGSEA. This CDR3 contains 13 residues. As DNA, the CDR3 is TGCAGCGTTGTGGTACAGAGCAATCAGCCCCAGCATTTT. Translating gives CSVVVQSNQPQHF.

V and J are TRBV5-1 and TRBJ1-1; a weak D match, TRBD1 (5 bases). V lost 0 bases and J 4 bases, leaving 25 bases between the germline ends. CDR3 size: 19 residues. Per germline, CDR1 SGHRS and CDR2 YFSETQ. In nucleotides, the CDR3 is TGCGCCAGCAGCTTGGACTATAGGGGTGGCAGGGCGGGAGGCACTGAAGCTTTCTTT. Translating gives CASSLDYRGGRAGGTEAFF.

This clone is a singleton in its sample. This rearrangement joins TRBV2 to TRBJ1-6; D possibly corresponds to TRBD1 (6 bases). CDR3 length equals 15 residues. Germline V gene sequence: CDR1 SNHLY, CDR2 FYNNEI. Trimming shortened V by 7 bases and J by 2 bases, and 12 bases separated the two germline ends. CDR3 residues: CASKGQGPYNSPLHF. The CDR3 coding sequence is TGTGCCAGCAAGGGCCAGGGGCCCTATAATTCACCCCTCCACTTT.

The genes are TRBV7-6 and TRBJ2-1; a possible D gene is TRBD1 (6 bases). V was pared by 5 bases and J by 12 bases, with 26 bases between. The length of the CDR3 is 16 residues. The V gene's germline CDR1 is SGHVS and CDR2 FNYEAQ. The CDR3 sequence: CASSGTSGPQPLGQFF. The CDR3 nucleotides are TGTGCCAGCAGCGGGACATCAGGTCCCCAGCCGCTAGGGCAGTTCTTC.

The chain combines TRBV11-2 with TRBJ2-1; 13 bases fit TRBD2. Germline assignment: CDR1 SGHAT and CDR2 FQNNGV. V gave up 5 bases and J gave up 9 bases; unmatched junction bases: 10. CDR3 length equals 16 residues. The CDR3 bases are TGTGCCAGCAGCCTTCCGGGACTAGCGGGGTCGATTGAGCAGTTCTTC. The encoded protein is CASSLPGLAGSIEQFF.

V and J are TRBV14 and TRBJ1-2; 8 nucleotides agree with TRBD1. The CDR3 loop spans 16 amino acids. V dropped 3 bases and J dropped 4; count of bases not matched to a gene: 10. Germline assignment: CDR1 SGHDN and CDR2 FVKESK. The CDR3 protein is CASSQGTGAVVYGYTF. Written as DNA, the CDR3 is TGTGCCAGCAGCCAGGGGACAGGTGCCGTTGTCTATGGCTACACCTTC.

The V and J genes are TRBV4-1 and TRBJ1-1; possible D gene TRBD1, 5 bases. Germline V gives CDR1 MGHRA, CDR2 YSYEKL. V lost 1 base and J lost 3, with 9 bases in between. The CDR3 spans 14 residues. The CDR3, as DNA: TGCGCCAGCAGCCAAGGGGGCTTTGACACTGAAGCTTTCTTT. It specifies CASSQGGFDTEAFF.

The V and J genes are TRBV28 and TRBJ2-7; 13 nucleotides match TRBD2. Germline V lookup: CDR1 MDHEN, CDR2 SYDVKM. With V trimmed by 5 bases and J by 7 bases, 17 bases remained unmatched. This CDR3 is built from 18 residues. This CDR3 reads CASSSPTGTSGAGAEQYF. DNA for the CDR3: TGTGCCAGCAGTAGCCCAACCGGGACTAGCGGGGCGGGGGCGGAGCAGTACTTC.

The V call is TRBV11-2, the J call TRBJ2-2; TRBD1 aligns across 8 bases. The J segment lost 3 bases and the V segment lost 5 bases, leaving 8 bases of the junction unmatched. CDR1 is SGHAT, CDR2 FQNNGV, per germline. There are 16 residues in the CDR3. For the CDR3, the DNA is TGTGCCAGCAGCCGTAACCCAGGGGGCGACACCGGGGAGCTGTTTTTT. Its protein is CASSRNPGGDTGELFF. Looking up the rest from reference TRBV11-2 and TRBJ2-2 gives the full variable domain: EAGVAQSPRYKIIEKRQSVAFWCNPISGHATLYWYQQILGQGPKLLIQFQNNGVVDDSQLPKDRFSAERLKGVDSTLKIQPAKLEDSAVYLCASSRNPGGDTGELFFGEGSRLTVL.

The rearrangement joins TRBV28 to TRBJ1-6; D uncertain. Per germline, CDR1 MDHEN and CDR2 SYDVKM. V was cut by 2 bases and J by 3 bases, with 17 bases left in between. The CDR3 has 18 residues. The CDR3: CASSLIMAQQNYNSPLHF. In DNA form, the CDR3 reads TGTGCCAGCAGTTTAATTATGGCCCAACAGAACTATAATTCACCCCTCCACTTT.

V usage is TRBV7-9 and J usage is TRBJ1-6; 7 bases are shared with TRBD1. Germline V CDR1 and CDR2: SEHNR, FQNEAQ (reference sequence). The CDR3 length is 14 residues. With 2 bases clipped from V and 8 bases from J, the junction kept 3 bases outside the gene matches. In DNA form, the CDR3 reads TGTGCCAGCAGCTTAACCCAGGGGGATTCACCCCTCCACTTT. Protein: CASSLTQGDSPLHF.

The chain carries TRBV3-1 (or the pseudogene TRBV3-2) and TRBJ1-1, with 7 nucleotides matching TRBD1. Germline loops: CDR1 LGHDT, CDR2 YNNKEL (reference sequence). The CDR3 consists of 18 residues. The V and J ends lost 6 bases and 2 bases, in that order; junction bases with no gene match: 18. CDR3 region: CASSESSGTAIVNTEAFF. The DNA of the CDR3 is TGTGCCAGCAGTGAATCCTCCGGGACAGCCATAGTAAACACTGAAGCTTTCTTT.

This sequence joins TRBV11-2 and TRBJ1-3; 7 nucleotides agree with TRBD1. With 5 bases clipped from V and 9 bases from J, the junction kept 7 bases outside the gene matches. CDR1 and CDR2 from the germline V gene are SGHAT and FQNNGV. This CDR3 is built from 13 residues. The CDR3 coding sequence is TGTGCCAGCAGCAACAGACAGGGCGGCACCATATATTTT. This encodes CASSNRQGGTIYF.

V and J are TRBV29-1 and TRBJ1-5, with a weak D call TRBD1 (5 bases). Germline assignment: CDR1 SQVTM and CDR2 ANQGSEA. The CDR3 covers 14 residues. With 4 bases removed from V and 3 bases from J, the gap between germline ends came to 13 bases. CDR3 in DNA: TGCAGCGTTGCTCTGGGGACTTTCAATCAGCCCCAGCATTTT. Amino acids: CSVALGTFNQPQHF. Full variable domain (outside the CDR3, taken from reference TRBV29-1 and TRBJ1-5): SAVISQKPSRDICQRGTSLTIQCQVDSQVTMMFWYRQQPGQSLTLIATANQGSEATYESGFVIDKFPISRPNLTFSTLTVSNMSPEDSSIYLCSVALGTFNQPQHFGDGTRLSIL.

V usage is TRBV5-1 and J usage is TRBJ2-3; 13 bases match TRBD2. V lost 3 bases and J lost 2; bases outside the gene matches: 3. Germline CDR1 is SGHRS and CDR2 is YFSETQ. This CDR3 comprises 16 residues. In DNA, the CDR3 is TGCGCCAGCAGCTCGGGACTAGCGGGGAACACAGATACGCAGTATTTT. Translated, it gives CASSSGLAGNTDTQYF.

V is TRBV27 and J is TRBJ1-2, with D possibly being TRBD1 (6 bases). V was cut by 3 bases and J by 5 bases, with 13 bases left in between. The CDR3 runs 14 residues. The germline V gene encodes CDR1 MNHEY and CDR2 SMNVEV (reference sequence). This chain's CDR3 is CASSFVTGGYGYTF. The CDR3 DNA follows: TGTGCCAGCAGTTTCGTGACAGGAGGATATGGCTACACCTTC.

V is TRBV18 and J is TRBJ2-1, with D unresolved. The CDR3 extends over 15 amino acids. V lost 0 bases and J lost 3, with 9 bases in between. Germline CDR1 is KGHSH and CDR2 is LQKENI. The CDR3 here is CASSPPIDVYNEQFF. Written as DNA, the CDR3 is TGTGCCAGCTCACCACCGATAGATGTCTACAATGAGCAGTTCTTC.

The V call is TRBV4-2, the J call TRBJ2-3; 11 nucleotides match TRBD2. With 0 bases clipped from V and 2 bases from J, the junction kept 4 bases outside the gene matches. Germline V gives CDR1 LGHNA, CDR2 YNFKEQ. The CDR3 consists of 17 residues. The CDR3 is CASSQDIAGGPTDTQYF. DNA for the CDR3: TGTGCCAGCAGCCAAGATATAGCGGGGGGGCCCACAGATACGCAGTATTTT.

The V gene is TRBV11-3, the J gene TRBJ2-3; 8 positions agree with TRBD1. The germline V gene has CDR1 SGHNT and CDR2 YENEEA. J gave up 3 bases and V 6 bases, and 11 bases lay outside the gene matches. This CDR3 is built from 16 residues. In DNA form, the CDR3 reads TGTGCCAGCAGTCCTGGACAGGGTGAGGGGACAGATACGCAGTATTTT. Translating it yields CASSPGQGEGTDTQYF. Complete variable domain (other parts from reference TRBV11-3 and TRBJ2-3): EAGVVQSPRYKIIEKKQPVAFWCNPISGHNTLYWYLQNLGQGPELLIRYENEEAVDDSQLPKDRFSAERLKGVDSTLKIQPAELGDSAVYLCASSPGQGEGTDTQYFGPGTRLTVL.

J is TRBJ2-3 and V is TRBV24-1; 7 nucleotides align to TRBD2. This CDR3 has 19 amino acids. The V segment lost 0 bases and the J segment 2 bases; nucleotides outside the gene matches: 13. Germline V gene sequence: CDR1 KGHDR, CDR2 SFDVKD. This CDR3 reads CATSDLRGRLGGDTDTQYF. The CDR3 DNA sequence: TGTGCCACCAGTGATTTGCGGGGCCGGTTGGGGGGGGACACAGATACGCAGTATTTT.

This clone occurred once. The chain joins TRBV27 to TRBJ2-5, with D possibly matching TRBD1 (6 bases). V was pared by 2 bases and J by 5 bases, with 18 bases between. CDR1 and CDR2 from the germline V gene are MNHEY and SMNVEV (reference sequence). This CDR3 has 16 residues. CDR3 DNA sequence: TGTGCCAGCAGTTTAGGCCCTCAGGGGTCGGGCGAGACCCAGTACTTC. It is translated as CASSLGPQGSGETQYF.

This clone has only a few counts. The rearrangement links TRBV7-9 to TRBJ2-5; a possible D gene is TRBD2 (5 bases). CDR1 is SEHNR and CDR2 is FQNEAQ in the germline V gene (reference sequence). Trimming pared 4 bases from V and 1 base from J, leaving 10 bases between. The CDR3 loop spans 14 amino acids. CDR3 DNA sequence: TGTGCCAGCAGCTATGAGCGGTTCCAAGAGACCCAGTACTTC. It translates to CASSYERFQETQYF.